This T cell receptor beta chain was profiled in a study of CD8 T cells in ankylosing spondylitis. CDR3 length: 13 residues. Germline CDR1 SQVTM, CDR2 ANQGSEA. The V gene lost 4 bases and the J gene lost 0 bases, with 9 bases spanning the gap. In the case of this clonotype: The antigen remains undetermined.

TCRdb passed the 5' RACE reads through MiXCR, listing each CDR3 protein once. The data show more than 300,000 distinct CDR3 sequences, with less than 10% seen just once and 14% to 15% held by the top ten. Overall study findings and caveats: There was a TCR beta motif, made of several highly homologous variants, that appeared characteristic of ankylosing spondylitis blood.

V usage is TRBV29-1 and J usage is TRBJ1-1, with D uncertain. The TCR originated in a male donor with ankylosing spondylitis. What was sequenced was blood, either unsorted or a sorted T cell fraction (not recorded which). The CDR3 loop is CSVVRLMNTEAFF. The DNA of the CDR3 is TGCAGCGTTGTTCGGCTCATGAACACTGAAGCTTTCTTT. Complete variable domain (other parts from reference TRBV29-1 and TRBJ1-1): SAVISQKPSRDICQRGTSLTIQCQVDSQVTMMFWYRQQPGQSLTLIATANQGSEATYESGFVIDKFPISRPNLTFSTLTVSNMSPEDSSIYLCSVVRLMNTEAFFGQGTRLTVV.